Listed below are T cell receptor beta chains from one sample, sequenced in a study of Tregs in tolerant kidney transplant recipients. The data were produced by immunoSEQ multiplex PCR, yet TCRdb's version contains in-frame clones alone and is incomplete. The sample includes approximately 60,000 clones, over 75% of them seen just once. This specimen consisted of CD4+ T cells from blood (PBMCs), obtained 6 months after the transplant. Source of these receptors: a human patient who received a combined kidney and bone marrow transplant. Some of the T cells may derive from the graft donor. Each CDR3 is given with its conserved first and last residue. The order of the fields is clone size, V gene, J gene, D gene, CDR3 protein, CDR3 DNA. D genes are given only for firm matches. Some rows have no size entry. The others give once, few or many, or a class for an expanded clone.

once	TRBV4-3	TRBJ2-1	.	CASSLMTGTYNEQFF	TGCGCCAGCAGCCTGATGACAGGGACTTACAATGAGCAGTTCTTC
.	TRBV4-1	TRBJ1-5	.	CASSQTHRHSNQPQHF	TGCGCCAGCAGCCAAACCCACAGGCATAGCAATCAGCCCCAGCATTTT
.	TRBV6-5	TRBJ1-2	TRBD1	CASSLGQVYGYTF	TGTGCCAGCAGTTTGGGACAGGTCTATGGCTACACCTTC
.	TRBV19	TRBJ2-6	.	CASSGSVGANVLTF	TGTGCCAGTAGTGGGAGCGTTGGGGCCAACGTCCTGACTTTC
.	TRBV28	TRBJ1-1	.	CASRGSAFGFF	TGTGCCAGCAGAGGGAGCGCATTCGGGTTCTTT
.	TRBV11-3	TRBJ2-2	TRBD1	CASSFQGATGELFF	TGTGCCAGCAGCTTTCAGGGGGCCACCGGGGAGCTGTTTTTT
.	TRBV4-3	TRBJ1-1	.	CASSQDGRNTEAFF	TGCGCCAGCAGCCAAGATGGGAGGAACACTGAAGCTTTCTTT
.	TRBV11-3	TRBJ2-5	TRBD2	CASSWTSLETQYF	TGTGCCAGCAGCTGGACTAGCTTGGAGACCCAGTACTTC
.	TRBV2	TRBJ1-4	TRBD1	CASSLQGARVNEKLFF	TGTGCCAGCAGTTTGCAGGGGGCGCGTGTTAATGAAAAACTGTTTTTT
few	TRBV28	TRBJ1-4	.	CASRSPTNEKLFF	TGTGCCAGCAGGTCCCCGACTAATGAAAAACTGTTTTTT
.	TRBV6-5	TRBJ2-3	.	CASSYSKQGPDTQYF	TGTGCCAGCAGTTACTCGAAACAGGGCCCAGATACGCAGTATTTT
.	TRBV2	TRBJ1-2	.	CASLKTVPNYGYTF	TGTGCCTCTCTAAAAACAGTCCCCAACTATGGCTACACCTTC
.	TRBV5-1	TRBJ2-5	.	CASSLMAGGETQYF	TGCGCCAGCAGCTTGATGGCCGGCGGGGAGACCCAGTACTTC
.	TRBV6-4	TRBJ2-3	.	CASTGSTDTQYF	TGTGCCAGCACCGGGAGCACAGATACGCAGTATTTT
.	TRBV11-3	TRBJ1-3	.	CASSLGETAGNTIYF	TGTGCCAGCAGTCTCGGGGAGACCGCTGGAAACACCATATATTTT
.	TRBV7-2	TRBJ1-2	.	CASSPHGGYPPISYTF	TGTGCCAGCAGCCCGCACGGGGGGTATCCTCCGATAAGCTACACCTTC
.	TRBV7-2	TRBJ2-3	.	CASSSSGDTQYF	TGTGCCAGCAGCTCTTCCGGAGATACGCAGTATTTT
.	TRBV27	TRBJ2-7	TRBD1	CASSFRDRSYEQYF	TGTGCCAGCAGTTTTAGGGACAGGTCCTACGAGCAGTACTTC
.	TRBV10-2	TRBJ2-7	TRBD2	CASSDGGRAPYEQYF	TGCGCCAGCAGTGACGGCGGGAGGGCCCCCTACGAGCAGTACTTC
.	TRBV19	TRBJ1-4	.	CASSIGGAPNEKLFF	TGTGCCAGTAGTATAGGTGGAGCGCCTAATGAAAAACTGTTTTTT
once	TRBV29-1	TRBJ1-6	TRBD1	CSVHTGEGSPLHF	TGCAGCGTGCATACAGGGGAAGGTTCACCCCTCCACTTT
.	TRBV5-4	TRBJ2-1	TRBD2	CASSRGGLANYNEQFF	TGTGCCAGCAGCCGTGGGGGACTAGCTAACTACAATGAGCAGTTCTTC
.	TRBV6-1	TRBJ2-3	TRBD1	CASSVRDRGRASNTDTQYF	TGTGCCAGCAGTGTCCGGGACAGGGGTAGGGCTAGCAACACAGATACGCAGTATTTT
.	TRBV29-1	TRBJ1-2	TRBD1	CSVRQGYGYTF	TGCAGCGTTCGACAGGGGTATGGCTACACCTTC
.	TRBV7-9	TRBJ1-2	.	CASSLRDSPGYTF	TGTGCCAGCAGCTTACGAGACAGCCCAGGCTACACCTTC
.	TRBV9	TRBJ1-6	.	CASSAGSRSPLHF	TGTGCCAGCAGCGCCGGGAGTCGTTCACCCCTCCACTTT
.	TRBV7-2	TRBJ2-3	.	CASSLGGILTDTQYF	TGTGCCAGCAGCTTAGGCGGGATACTCACAGATACGCAGTATTTT
.	TRBV19	TRBJ1-1	TRBD1	CASTTGTGNMNTEAFF	TGTGCCAGTACCACCGGGACAGGGAACATGAACACTGAAGCTTTCTTT
.	TRBV25-1	TRBJ1-1	.	CASSEHRNSLRGEAFF	TGTGCCAGCAGTGAACACCGGAATTCCCTACGGGGTGAAGCTTTCTTT
.	TRBV6-1	TRBJ2-5	TRBD1	CASSPSRGQVTQYF	TGTGCCAGCAGTCCGAGTAGGGGGCAGGTGACCCAGTACTTC
few	TRBV29-1	TRBJ1-2	.	CSVGEGVSSGGYTF	TGCAGCGTTGGGGAAGGGGTTTCGTCGGGCGGCTACACCTTC
.	TRBV11-2	TRBJ2-5	TRBD2	CASSSTSGRQTQYF	TGTGCCAGCAGCTCGACTAGCGGGAGGCAGACCCAGTACTTC